This entry concerns a single T cell receptor (beta chain). Its antigen target is currently unknown. No much larger clonotype is one base removed from it; base qualities were not supplied. The CDR3 spans 16 residues, from the cysteine through the phenylalanine. Only CDR3 DNA remains: 48 bases, in frame from the first base. V sheds 3 bases and J sheds 0 bases, leaving 12 bases between their ends. According to the germline V gene (reference sequence), CDR1 reads MNHEY and CDR2 reads SMNVEV. These data belong to a study of shared clonotypes between healthy human individuals (TCRdb year 2020). Notes on the research overall: A couple of women and three men aged 18 to 49 years were included in the cohort. Each donor's leukapheresis produced roughly between roughly 0.94 and 9.5 billion PBMCs. Different laboratories and diverse techniques were used to prepare libraries and sequence TCR repertoires, to increase sequencing depth and limit assay-specific biases. Per donor, three plates each were used for CD4 naive and CD4 memory, two for CD8 naive, and one for CD8 memory. The study deeply sequenced blood TCR repertoires of several healthy adults to estimate repertoire size and the extent of clonotype sharing between individuals.

Donors were healthy HIV-negative adults with no recently reported acute infections or vaccinations. Every donor was a Caucasian adult living in Nashville, Tennessee, USA. CD4+ T cells were enriched by magnetic negative selection; naive cells were then positively selected on CD45RA, and the negative fraction formed the memory subset. Blood was obtained by leukapheresis, after which PBMCs were separated by Ficoll-Histopaque density gradient centrifugation and cryopreserved in liquid nitrogen vapor phase. Purity and quantity of every magnetically sorted T cell population were checked by analytical flow cytometry. Genomic DNA was isolated from each sorted fraction and quantified by UV absorbance on a Nanodrop 2000c. Using the deep immunoSEQ assay, multiplex PCR amplified TCR CDR3 regions from genomic DNA. Genomic DNA extracted from each cell subset was distributed evenly over all wells of several immunoSEQ 96-well plates, and each plate served as one replicate. Each replicate PCR for sorted subsets received around 210 ng genomic DNA, equal to tens of thousands of T cell genomes. Purified libraries were quantified with a Qubit 3.0 fluorometer, sized on a Bioanalyzer 2100, and re-quantified with the KAPA Library Quantification kit. Every immunoSEQ 96-well plate was sequenced on a dedicated single-read 150-cycle Illumina NextSeq 550 flow cell. As for the authors' bioinformatics: Because only junctional sequences without quality scores were contained in the immunoSEQ output, filtering matching that applied to full-length reads could not be performed. To assign V/J genes and CDR3, sequences were annotated against IMGT germline references using PyIR, a Python wrapper for IgBLAST v1.9. Reads were removed for weak V/J assignments (E-value above 1e-6), missing CDR3, stop codons, out-of-frame junctions, or ambiguous translated residues. V3J clonotypes were defined by identical inferred V gene, J gene, and CDR3 amino acid sequence. Percentage overlap between repertoires was computed as shared unique clonotypes divided by the size of the smaller repertoire. Richness of each repertoire was evaluated using RTK rarefaction, the Chao1 estimator, and Recon v2.1 estimates of unobserved clonotypes. Generation probabilities were computed with OLGA for all TCRbeta clonotypes obtained by the gDNA method from several donors. Drawn from immuneACCESS, this table holds only the in-frame rearrangements with V and J called that TCRdb kept. Clones are partly lost; checked studies trace under half to an unresolved V gene and leave the rest unexplained. Clonal size and the V and J genes are those of that table, whereas D and trimming came from the DNA. For this sample there are around 2.5 million clones; 93% appear just once. Of the sample, 0.36% is held by the ten largest clones.

Study-wide conclusions, independent of this receptor: Pairwise subsampling indicated that sequencing depth was expected to affect the degree of clonotype sharing among donors. Across a handful of donors, 4.5% to 6.5% of naive CD4, roughly 3.8% of naive CD8, under 2.5% of memory CD4, and approximately 0.4% of memory CD8 clonotypes were shared. Rarefaction of sorted-subset datasets indicated incomplete sequencing despite the large sequencing depth. Sampling was restricted to blood, and TCR repertoires in tissue are likely to differ from TCR repertoires in blood. Because the study included a small number of donors, the genetic and exposure-history diversity represented was limited. Estimated clonotype richness was generally larger for naive than for memory subsets. Compared with non-shared clonotypes, the clonotypes found in all four sorted-subset donors had higher generation probabilities.

Material for sequencing was naive CD4+ T cells from PBMCs. Taken with the paper, the label for cell subset or site translates to: CD45RA+ positively selected. The V and J genes are TRBV27 and TRBJ1-3, with the D gene uncertain. This TCR derives from a young man in good health. Some clones in this sample may be carry-over from other donors' samples. This receptor carries the CDR3 CASSLGGPRSGNTIYF. The DNA is TGTGCCAGCAGTTTGGGAGGGCCCCGCTCTGGAAACACCATATATTTT.